These 2 T cell receptor beta chains came from one sample sequenced in a study of cytomegalovirus exposure and HLA in healthy donors. Amplification used 60 Vbeta primers and 13 Jbeta primers. Measured with immunoSEQ multiplex PCR; TCRdb has only the in-frame clones, and not every one. Of 100,000 to 150,000 clones in the sample, 65% to 75% were seen once. The source material was PBMCs. Source of these receptors: a man aged 35-49 years in good health and CMV-seropositive.

This clone was seen a few times. The chain combines TRBV2 with TRBJ1-3; 7 bases are shared with TRBD1. V shed 6 bases, J shed 2 bases, and the junction held 4 bases outside the gene matches. Germline-derived CDR1 and CDR2 are SNHLY and FYNNEI. CDR3 length: 14 residues. The CDR3 region is CASRAQGAGNTIYF. The CDR3 DNA sequence: TGTGCCAGCAGAGCCCAGGGGGCTGGAAACACCATATATTTT.

This clone was seen a single time. J is TRBJ2-7 and V is TRBV6-6; 12 bases match TRBD2. Trimming took 5 bases from V and 0 from J; bases not matched to a gene: 2. Germline CDR1 MNHNY, CDR2 SVGAGI (reference sequence). The CDR3 totals 15 residues. The CDR3 DNA follows: TGTGCCAGCAGTACTAGCGGGGGGAGCTCCTACGAGCAGTACTTC. The encoded protein is CASSTSGGSSYEQYF.